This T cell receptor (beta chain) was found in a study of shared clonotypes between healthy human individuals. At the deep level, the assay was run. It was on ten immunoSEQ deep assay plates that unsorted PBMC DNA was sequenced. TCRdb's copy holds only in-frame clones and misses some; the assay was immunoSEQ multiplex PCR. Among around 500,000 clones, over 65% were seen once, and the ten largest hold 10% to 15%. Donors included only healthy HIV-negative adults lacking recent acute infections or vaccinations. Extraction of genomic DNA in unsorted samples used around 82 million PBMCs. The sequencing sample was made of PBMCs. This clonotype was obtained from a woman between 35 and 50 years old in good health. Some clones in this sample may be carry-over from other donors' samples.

CDR3: CASSLGAVPGTEAFF. CDR3 DNA sequence: TGTGCCAGCAGCTTAGGAGCGGTTCCGGGTACTGAAGCTTTCTTT. The rearrangement uses TRBV7-9 and TRBJ1-1; D unclear. CDR1 SEHNR and CDR2 FQNEAQ come from the germline V gene (reference sequence). Trimming left V 1 base short and J 5 bases short, with 14 bases between. The CDR3 runs to 15 residues.